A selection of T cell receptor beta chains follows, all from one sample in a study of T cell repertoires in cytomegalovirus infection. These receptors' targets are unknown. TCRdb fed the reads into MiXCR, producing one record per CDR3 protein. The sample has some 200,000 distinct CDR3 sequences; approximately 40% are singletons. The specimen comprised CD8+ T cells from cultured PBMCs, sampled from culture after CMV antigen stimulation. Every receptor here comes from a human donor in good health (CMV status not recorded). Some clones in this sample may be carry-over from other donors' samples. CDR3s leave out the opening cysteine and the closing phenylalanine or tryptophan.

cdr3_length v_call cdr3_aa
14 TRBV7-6 ASSLRTSGQYNEQF
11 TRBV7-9 ASFGDGSYEQY
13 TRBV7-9 ASSPRVELGDTQY
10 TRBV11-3 ASSVGKGTQY
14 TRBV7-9 ASSSAGFGSHHTQY
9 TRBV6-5 ASSFHNEQF
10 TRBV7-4 ASTLDGDEQY
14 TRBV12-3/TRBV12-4 ASSLPWGGEIDTQY
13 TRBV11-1 ASSLESSSGNTIY
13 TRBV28 ASSSPRPSFYEQY
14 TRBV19 ASSIEFWGSVAEAF
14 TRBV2 ASSESRALAKNIQY
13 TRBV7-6 ASSLDDREVQPQH
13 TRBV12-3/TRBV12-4 ASSLFAGRTDTQY
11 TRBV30 AWSSGPNTEAF
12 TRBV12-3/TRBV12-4 ATKVPGRTDTQY
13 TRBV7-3 ASSLGGGDQETQY
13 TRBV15 ATSRWEVGTDTQY
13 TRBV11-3 ASSQTGLGTGELF
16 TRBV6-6 ASIVVDRAKSGANVLT
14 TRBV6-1 ASIVWLAGGTGELF
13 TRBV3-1 ASSRRDRGAYEQY
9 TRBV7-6 ASSSSDEQY
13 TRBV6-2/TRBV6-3 ASSYRPRASGEQF
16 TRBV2 ASSESQGGRGSYNETF
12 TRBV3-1 ASSPQGKYTEAF
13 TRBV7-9 ASRDDRAPSYEQY
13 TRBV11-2 ASSTTAGEQETQY
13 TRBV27 ASKLKDRGNEKLF
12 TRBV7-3 ASSLSGDSYEQY
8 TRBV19 ASRYREAF
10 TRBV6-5 ASSYRGEGYT
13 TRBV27 ASSKGQFSNQPQH
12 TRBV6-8 ANSYSSWNTEAF
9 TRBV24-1 ATTERREQY
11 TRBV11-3 ASSDHSYNEQF
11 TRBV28 ASSPRTGHEQF
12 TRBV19 ASSIEGYQETQY
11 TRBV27 ASSYTTSEKLF
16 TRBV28 ASSPFPGPSGVNYGYT
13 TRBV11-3 ASSLRGGMYNEQF
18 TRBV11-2 ASSLDPRTPTGAGGNTIY
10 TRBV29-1 SAVGTSGSKY
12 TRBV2 ASSPGRLRETQY
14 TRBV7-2 ASALTEASGQETQY
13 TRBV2 ASRTWDREDGELF
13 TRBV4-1 ASSQAWTGNQPQH
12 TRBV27 ASSVAGLARRQY
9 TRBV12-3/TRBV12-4 ASSLRGEQY
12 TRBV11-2 ASSVRYITDTQY
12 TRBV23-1 ATVQNGTPDEQY
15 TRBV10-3 AITGDRGPSNTGELF
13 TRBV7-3 ASSAAGSGNTEAF
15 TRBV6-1 ASSYFRSAGATYEQY